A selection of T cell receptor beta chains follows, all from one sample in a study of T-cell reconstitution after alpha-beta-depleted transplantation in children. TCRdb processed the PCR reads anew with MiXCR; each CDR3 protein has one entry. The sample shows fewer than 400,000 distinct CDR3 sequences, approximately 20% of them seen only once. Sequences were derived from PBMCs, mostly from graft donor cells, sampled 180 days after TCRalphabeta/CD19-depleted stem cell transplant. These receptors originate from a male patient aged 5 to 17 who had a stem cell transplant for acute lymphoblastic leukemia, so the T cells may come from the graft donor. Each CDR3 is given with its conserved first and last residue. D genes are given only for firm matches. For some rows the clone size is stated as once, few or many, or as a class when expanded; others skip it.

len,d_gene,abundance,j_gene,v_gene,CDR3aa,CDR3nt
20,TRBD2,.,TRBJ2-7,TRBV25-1,CASSESYRLAGGPGSYEQYF,TGTGCCAGCAGTGAATCGTACCGGCTTGCGGGAGGGCCTGGGTCCTACGAGCAGTACTTC
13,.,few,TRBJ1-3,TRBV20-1,CSARGTAGNTIYF,TGCAGTGCTAGGGGGACCGCCGGGAACACCATATATTTT
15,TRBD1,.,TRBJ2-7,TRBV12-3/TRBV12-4,CASRPGQGGSYEQYF,TGTGCCAGCAGACCCGGACAGGGGGGTTCCTACGAGCAGTACTTC
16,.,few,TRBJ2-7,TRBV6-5,CASSYLTSKYSYEQYF,TGTGCCAGCAGTTATCTCACTAGCAAGTACTCCTACGAGCAGTACTTC
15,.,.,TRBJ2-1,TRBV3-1,CASSQVGTTRREQFF,TGTGCCAGCAGCCAAGTTGGGACAACCCGCCGGGAGCAGTTCTTC
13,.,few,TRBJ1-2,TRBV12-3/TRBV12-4,CASSFWVYYGYTF,TGTGCCAGCAGTTTCTGGGTTTACTATGGCTACACCTTC
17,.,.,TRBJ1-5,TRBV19,CASSMRRGGGGNQPQHF,TGTGCCAGCAGTATGCGGCGTGGGGGAGGGGGCAATCAGCCCCAGCATTTT
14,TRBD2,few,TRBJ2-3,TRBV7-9,CASSLGGSGDTQYF,TGTGCCAGCAGCTTAGGCGGGAGTGGAGATACGCAGTATTTT
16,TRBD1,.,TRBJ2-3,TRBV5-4,CASSFWDRGLGDTQYF,TGTGCCAGCAGCTTCTGGGACAGGGGCTTGGGAGATACGCAGTATTTT
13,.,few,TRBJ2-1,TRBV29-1,CSVRGGSYNEQFF,TGCAGCGTCAGGGGAGGTAGCTACAATGAGCAGTTCTTC
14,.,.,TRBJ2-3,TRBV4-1,CASSQGIAWDTQYF,TGCGCCAGCAGCCAAGGAATAGCATGGGATACGCAGTATTTT
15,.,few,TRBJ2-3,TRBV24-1,CATSDSSVSTDTQYF,TGTGCCACCAGTGATTCTAGCGTGTCCACAGATACGCAGTATTTT
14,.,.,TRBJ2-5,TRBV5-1,CASSLAAVQETQYF,TGCGCCAGCAGCTTGGCGGCAGTTCAAGAGACCCAGTACTTC
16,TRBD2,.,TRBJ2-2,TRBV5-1,CASSLSTSGSPGELFF,TGCGCCAGCAGCTTGTCAACTAGCGGGAGTCCCGGGGAGCTGTTTTTT
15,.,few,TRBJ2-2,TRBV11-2,CASSLVPSNTGELFF,TGTGCCAGCAGCTTAGTCCCCTCGAACACCGGGGAGCTGTTTTTT
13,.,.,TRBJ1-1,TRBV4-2,CASSQVRNTEAFF,TGTGCCAGCAGCCAAGTACGGAACACTGAAGCTTTCTTT
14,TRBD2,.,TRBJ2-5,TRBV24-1,CATSDLGTTRRQYF,TGTGCCACCAGTGATTTAGGGACTACGAGACGTCAGTACTTC
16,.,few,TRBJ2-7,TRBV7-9,CASSLGDLRPSYEQYF,TGTGCCAGCAGCTTAGGGGACCTACGGCCCTCCTACGAGCAGTACTTC
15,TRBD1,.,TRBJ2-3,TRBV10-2,CASSSPGQGTDTKYF,TGCGCCAGCAGTTCACCGGGACAGGGTACAGATACGAAGTATTTT
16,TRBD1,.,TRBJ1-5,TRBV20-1,CSARPWTGGRDQPQHF,TGCAGTGCTAGGCCCTGGACAGGGGGTCGGGATCAGCCCCAGCATTTT
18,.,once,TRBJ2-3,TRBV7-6,CASSLVEGGASSTDTQYF,TGTGCCAGCAGCTTAGTAGAAGGGGGGGCCAGCAGCACAGATACGCAGTATTTT
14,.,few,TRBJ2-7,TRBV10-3,CAISESVVRYEQYF,TGTGCCATCAGTGAGTCGGTAGTCCGCTACGAGCAGTACTTC
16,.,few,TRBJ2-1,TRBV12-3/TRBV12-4,CASTLLWGSSYNEQFF,TGTGCCAGCACCCTGCTGTGGGGGAGCTCCTACAATGAGCAGTTCTTC
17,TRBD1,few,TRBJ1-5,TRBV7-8,CASSLWVTGVRNQPQHF,TGTGCCAGCAGCTTATGGGTGACAGGGGTACGCAATCAGCCCCAGCATTTT
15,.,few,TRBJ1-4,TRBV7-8,CASSLEGPPREKLFF,TGTGCCAGCAGCTTAGAGGGTCCGCCTAGGGAAAAACTGTTTTTT